The rows below give T cell receptor beta chains drawn from one sample of a study of molecular identifiers for immune sequencing clone quantification. TCRdb ran MiXCR on the PCR reads and lists one entry per CDR3 protein. The profile shows about 510,000 distinct CDR3 sequences, about a fifth of them singletons. The sequencing input was naive CD8+ T cells from blood, with Jurkat cell RNA spiked in. These receptors were obtained from a human donor in good health. Some libraries in this study had Jurkat cell RNA spiked in. The CDR3 runs from the conserved cysteine through the conserved F or W. The D gene is left open where the match is weak. Rows give clone size only sometimes, using once, few, many, or a class for an expanded clone.

d_call,clone_size,v_call,j_call,cdr3_nt,cdr3_aa
TRBD1,few,TRBV14,TRBJ1-6,TGTGCCAGCAGCCACAGTTGGGACAGTAATTCACCCCTCCACTTT,CASSHSWDSNSPLHF
TRBD2,NA,TRBV24-1,TRBJ2-1,TGTGCCACCAGCCCAAGCGGGACTTACTACAATGAGCAGTTCTTC,CATSPSGTYYNEQFF
NA,NA,TRBV7-9,TRBJ1-1,TGTGCCAGCAGCTTAGACCTCTCACCTTATGAGGGACTAGGTACTGAAGCTTTCTTT,CASSLDLSPYEGLGTEAFF
NA,many,TRBV5-1,TRBJ2-7,TGCGCCAGCAGCGCAGGGTCGTCCTACGAGCAGTACTTC,CASSAGSSYEQYF
NA,NA,TRBV4-1,TRBJ2-7,TGCGCCAGCAGCCCGGGGCGGTTCTCAAACTACGAGCAGTACTTC,CASSPGRFSNYEQYF
TRBD1,many,TRBV4-1,TRBJ2-4,TGCGCCAGCAGCCCTTTCGGACAGGGGCTAGCCAAAAACATTCAGTACTTC,CASSPFGQGLAKNIQYF
TRBD1,NA,TRBV5-5,TRBJ2-7,TGTGCCAGCAGCTTTAGGGAAGGGGGCTTTTACGAGCAGTACTTC,CASSFREGGFYEQYF
NA,many,TRBV28,TRBJ2-5,TGTGCCAGCAGTTTATCCGCGGGCTGGTACCAAGAGACCCAGTACTTC,CASSLSAGWYQETQYF
TRBD1,NA,TRBV20-1,TRBJ2-5,TGCAGTGCTAGAGACCCCAAGGGGGACAGAAATTCCCCCTCAGAACAATTCCAAGAGACCCAGTACTTC,CSARDPKGDRNSPSEQFQETQYF
NA,NA,TRBV7-9,TRBJ2-7,TGTGCCAGCAGGTTCGACAGTTACGAGCAGTACTTC,CASRFDSYEQYF
TRBD1,NA,TRBV2,TRBJ2-5,TGTGCCAGCAGCCCGAGAGGACAGGCATTATTGTACTTC,CASSPRGQALLYF
NA,NA,TRBV3-1,TRBJ1-5,TGTGCCAGCAGCCAAGATCAAAATCAGCCCCAGCATTTT,CASSQDQNQPQHF